In its sample, the clone carrying this T cell receptor (beta chain) was seen many times. Antigen: not known. The sample belongs to a study of T cell repertoires in cytomegalovirus infection. At the level of the study: Peptides in the study included HLA-C-restricted and HLA-B-restricted CMV epitopes. Public signatures in TCR beta pointed to CMV infection and matching HLA type.

CDR3 length: 14 amino acids. V was shortened by 2 bases and J by 2 bases, with 7 bases between the two germline ends. Per germline, CDR1 SEHNR and CDR2 FQNEAQ (reference sequence). TCRdb re-derived calls from the reads in MiXCR, one entry per CDR3 protein. The sample has about 770,000 distinct CDR3 sequences, 25% to 35% seen once. The study's findings and limits: Totalled public TCR beta family frequency picked out people who carried CMV plus the relevant HLA. Within the response measured ex vivo, HLA-C-restricted CMV-specific TCR beta clonotypes were dominant.

The sample consisted of cultured CD8+ T cells from PBMCs, taken from culture after CMV antigen stimulation. The chain is built from TRBV7-9 and TRBJ2-1, with a tentative D call TRBD1 (5 bases). The TCR sequence derives from a human donor in good health (CMV status not recorded). Some clones in this sample may be carry-over from other donors' samples. DNA for the CDR3: TGTGCCAGCAGCTTACAGGGCCCCTACAATGAGCAGTTCTTC. It specifies CASSLQGPYNEQFF.